The source of this TCR beta chain is a study of T cells in localized non-small cell lung cancer. Study-wide results and caveats: Uninvolved adjacent lung had more T cell clonality than any other tissue, topping tumor.

CDR1 and CDR2 from the germline V gene are MNHNS and SASEGT. The V end lost 8 bases, the J end lost 3 bases, and 14 bases lay between the germline ends. The CDR3 has 13 residues. The method was immunoSEQ multiplex PCR; TCRdb's version includes in-frame clones alone and lacks a portion of them. The sample lists 60,000 to 75,000 clones; roughly 79% were seen once. About this clone: Its target is unknown.

This chain joins TRBV6-1 and TRBJ2-7; D gene unclear. The sequence derives from a man aged 35 to 69 with stage II lung adenocarcinoma. The sample here was PBMCs, taken before any cancer treatment. As DNA, the CDR3 is TGTGCCAGCGTGCTGGGCATAAGCTACGAGCAGTACTTC. It yields the protein CASVLGISYEQYF.